The clone carrying this T cell receptor beta chain came up a few times. The data originate from a study of blood T cells in healthy people across ages. A second roughly 7 to 12 cycle PCR used barcoded and J-beta primers. TCRdb re-analysed the 5' RACE reads in MiXCR, keeping a single row per CDR3 protein. The sample consists of some 860,000 distinct CDR3 sequences, about 61% of them appearing once. Input material: blood. The sequence was collected from a man aged 35-49 years in good health.

The CDR3 reads CASSLIGGRYEQYF. CDR3 DNA: TGTGCCAGCAGCTTAATAGGGGGTCGGTACGAGCAGTACTTC. V usage is TRBV7-2 and J usage is TRBJ2-7, with D possibly TRBD1 on 6 matching bases. Per the germline V gene, CDR1 is SGHTA and CDR2 is FQGNSA. The CDR3 loop spans 14 amino acids. V shed 2 bases and J shed 4 bases, with 12 bases lying between them.